The clone carrying this T cell receptor (beta chain) was observed a handful of times. Antigen: not known. These data originate in a study of immune evolution from preneoplasia to lung adenocarcinoma. Study-wide results and limits: Normal lung had highest clonality; later lesions appeared denser, more diverse.

Histologic diagnosis was independently verified by two lung pathologists. Macro-dissection enriched premalignant or tumor cells before nucleic acid extraction. Repertoires were generated with immunoSEQ multiplex PCR, while TCRdb's copy carries only in-frame clones and drops some. The table records over 5,000 clones, roughly 81% of them present only once. The CDR3 is 15 residues long. The germline V gene has CDR1 SGDLS and CDR2 YYNGEE. V was clipped by 0 bases and J by 7 bases; unmatched bases: 2. This sequence joins TRBV9 and TRBJ1-5, with TRBD1 matching 12 bases. Sequences were obtained from FFPE invasive lung adenocarcinoma tissue. This TCR came from a person aged 45-65 years with lung adenocarcinoma. The CDR3 sequence: CASSVEGTGGQPQHF. The CDR3 DNA sequence: TGTGCCAGCAGCGTAGAGGGGACAGGGGGCCAGCCCCAGCATTTT.